The 23 T cell receptor beta chains presented below share a single source sample, sequenced in a study of shared clonotypes between healthy human individuals. Produced via immunoSEQ multiplex PCR; TCRdb's table is partial and in-frame only. This sample carries some 2.4 million clones, 80% to 95% of them seen once, and the ten largest clones take 0.35% to 0.45%. Material: naive CD4+ T cells from PBMCs. Subset described: CD45RA+ positively selected. Source of these receptors: a man aged 18-30 years in good health. Some clones in this sample may be carry-over from other donors' samples.

V is TRBV18 and J is TRBJ2-5; TRBD2 matches 7 bases. In germline, CDR1 is KGHSH, CDR2 LQKENI. This CDR3 has 14 amino acids. J lost 7 bases, V lost 3 bases, and 8 bases had no gene match. The CDR3 sequence is CASSPPGGSWTQYF. The CDR3 DNA follows: TGTGCCAGCTCACCTCCGGGGGGATCGTGGACCCAGTACTTC.

J is TRBJ1-1 and V is TRBV30; D is unresolved. Trimming took 1 base from V and 7 from J, leaving 7 bases between them. From germline, CDR1 is GTSNPN and CDR2 SVGIG (reference sequence). This CDR3 has 11 residues. CDR3 sequence: CAWSERDEAFF. The DNA for the CDR3 is TGTGCCTGGAGTGAGAGGGATGAAGCTTTCTTT.

In this sample, this clone turned up once. This chain joins TRBV7-6 and TRBJ2-5; 12 bases are shared with TRBD2. J was trimmed by 5 bases and V by 1 base; bases with no gene match: 5. The CDR3 sequence is 16 residues long. CDR1 and CDR2 (germline): SGHVS, FNYEAQ. DNA of the CDR3: TGTGCCAGCAGCTTAGGACTAGCGGGAGTGGTGGAGACCCAGTACTTC. Amino acids: CASSLGLAGVVETQYF.

The rearrangement joins TRBV6-1 to TRBJ1-1; D ambiguous. Trimming cost V 6 bases and J 4 bases, with 15 bases left between them. The germline V gene has CDR1 MNHNS and CDR2 SASEGT. This CDR3 region has 14 residues. The CDR3 is CASSSVIVGTEAFF. CDR3 sequence (DNA): TGTGCCAGCAGCTCGGTCATTGTTGGCACTGAAGCTTTCTTT.

The rearrangement uses TRBV27 and TRBJ1-1, with 9 bases that match TRBD1. Germline V gene lookup returns CDR1 MNHEY and CDR2 SMNVEV (reference sequence). Unmatched junction bases numbered 5, after V lost 3 bases and J lost 3 bases. The CDR3 spans 15 residues. The CDR3 DNA sequence: TGTGCCAGCAGTTTCGACCGGACAGGGGACACTGAAGCTTTCTTT. It specifies CASSFDRTGDTEAFF.

The chain carries TRBV5-1 and TRBJ1-1, with D unclear. The CDR3 totals 13 residues. V lost 0 bases and J 7 bases, leaving 10 bases between the germline ends. CDR1 is SGHRS and CDR2 is YFSETQ in the germline V gene. This chain's CDR3 is CASSLAGYSEAFF. For the CDR3, the DNA is TGCGCCAGCAGCTTGGCCGGTTACAGTGAAGCTTTCTTT.

This chain connects TRBV5-4 to TRBJ2-7; 12 nucleotides line up with TRBD2. The CDR3 has 16 amino acids. Germline V gene lookup returns CDR1 SGHNT and CDR2 YYREEE (reference sequence). Germline trimming cut 3 bases from V and 6 bases from J; bases unmatched to any gene: 10. CDR3 in DNA: TGTGCCAGCAGCTGGGTGCAGACTAGCGGGAGCACCGAGCAGTACTTC. This encodes CASSWVQTSGSTEQYF.

The chain recombines TRBV5-1 with TRBJ2-7; 8 bases map to TRBD2. The CDR3 runs to 14 residues. Germline CDR1 and CDR2: SGHRS and YFSETQ. V lost 2 bases to trimming and J lost 2 bases; unmatched junction nucleotides: 3. CDR3 sequence (DNA): TGCGCCAGCAGCTTTACTAGCGGAGCCTACGAGCAGTACTTC. Protein sequence: CASSFTSGAYEQYF.

To note about this clone: The same CDR3 also results from other DNA sequences found in this sample. The chain carries TRBV28 and TRBJ2-1; 13 bases are a match to TRBD2. V shed 7 bases and J 8 bases; nucleotides not matched to a gene: 5. Germline lookup yields CDR1 MDHEN and CDR2 SYDVKM. This CDR3 is built from 14 residues. CDR3 region: CASTWTSGSDEQFF. The DNA for the CDR3 is TGTGCCAGCACTTGGACTAGCGGGAGCGATGAGCAGTTCTTC. Variable domain in full (rest from reference TRBV28 and TRBJ2-1): DVKVTQSSRYLVKRTGEKVFLECVQDMDHENMFWYRQDPGLGLRLIYFSYDVKMKEKGDIPEGYSVSREKKERFSLILESASTNQTSMYLCASTWTSGSDEQFFGPGTRLTVL.

The chain links TRBV4-2 to TRBJ2-3; D is perhaps TRBD2 (6 bases). V was trimmed by 6 bases and J by 0 bases, leaving 25 bases between them. This CDR3 region has 19 residues. Per germline, CDR1 LGHNA and CDR2 YNFKEQ. In DNA form, the CDR3 reads TGTGCCAGCAGTCAAAATGGGGAGGTCCTCGACACCAGCACAGATACGCAGTATTTT. Translated: CASSQNGEVLDTSTDTQYF.

The chain recombines TRBV18 with TRBJ2-3; D possibly corresponds to TRBD1 (5 bases). Trimming cost V 8 bases and J 6 bases, with 21 bases left between them. Germline V lookup: CDR1 KGHSH, CDR2 LQKENI. This CDR3 has 15 amino acids. The CDR3 DNA reads TGTGCCAGCGCCGATTCCAGGGTATACGGGGATACGCAGTATTTT. Its protein product is CASADSRVYGDTQYF.

The sample holds one count of this clone. The chain recombines TRBV6-4 with TRBJ1-1, with D uncertain. Looked up from germline, CDR1 is MRHNA and CDR2 is SNTAGT. Trimming left V 0 bases short and J 4 bases short, with 9 bases between. The CDR3 is 14 residues long. CDR3 protein: CASSDSNRGTEAFF. DNA for the CDR3: TGTGCCAGCAGTGACTCGAATCGTGGCACTGAAGCTTTCTTT.

The rearrangement uses TRBV27 and TRBJ2-7, with 8 bases aligning to TRBD1. The V and J ends lost 6 bases and 2 bases, in that order; junction bases with no gene match: 3. The V gene's germline CDR1 is MNHEY and CDR2 SMNVEV (reference sequence). The CDR3 runs to 13 residues. The CDR3 sequence is CASRQGGTYEQYF. CDR3 sequence (DNA): TGTGCCAGCAGACAGGGGGGAACCTACGAGCAGTACTTC.

V is TRBV28 and J is TRBJ1-5; weak D call: TRBD1 (5 bases). In germline, CDR1 is MDHEN, CDR2 SYDVKM. This CDR3 spans 14 amino acids. V lost 6 bases and J 4 bases, leaving 13 bases between the germline ends. The CDR3 loop is CASSSGTKNQPQHF. CDR3 bases: TGTGCCAGCAGCTCGGGGACGAAAAATCAGCCCCAGCATTTT. Combining the CDR3 with reference TRBV28 and TRBJ1-5 gives the whole variable domain DVKVTQSSRYLVKRTGEKVFLECVQDMDHENMFWYRQDPGLGLRLIYFSYDVKMKEKGDIPEGYSVSREKKERFSLILESASTNQTSMYLCASSSGTKNQPQHFGDGTRLSIL.

The chain is built from TRBV12-2 and TRBJ2-6. TRBV12-2 is shown as a pseudogene. CDR3 length: 18 amino acids. CDR3 region: CASRQELSTQSRANVLTF. In nucleotides, the CDR3 is TGTGCAAGTCGCCAAGAGCTCTCCACACAAAGTCGGGCCAACGTCCTGACTTTC.

The chain links TRBV27 to TRBJ2-3; 9 nucleotides agree with TRBD1. CDR1 and CDR2 (germline): MNHEY, SMNVEV (reference sequence). V lost 5 bases and J lost 2; bases outside the gene matches: 5. The CDR3 sequence is 15 residues long. This CDR3 is CASSPRTGATDTQYF. DNA of the CDR3: TGTGCCAGCAGTCCCCGGACAGGGGCCACAGATACGCAGTATTTT.

The chain joins TRBV5-1 to TRBJ1-3, with TRBD1 matching 8 bases. Germline CDR1 reads SGHRS; CDR2 reads YFSETQ. After removal of 5 bases from V and 2 bases from J, the junction contained 6 bases not matched to a gene. The CDR3 totals 15 residues. The CDR3 bases are TGCGCCAGCAGAACCACAGGGGGAACTGGAAACACCATATATTTT. It specifies CASRTTGGTGNTIYF.

The V gene is TRBV4-2, the J gene TRBJ2-7; a weak D match, TRBD1 (6 bases). The CDR3 runs 13 residues. Germline loops: CDR1 LGHNA, CDR2 YNFKEQ. V was clipped by 5 bases and J by 5 bases, with 13 bases between them. The CDR3 sequence: CASSEEQGHEQYF. The CDR3 bases are TGTGCCAGCAGCGAGGAACAGGGTCACGAGCAGTACTTC.

This clone was found once. The genes are TRBV18 and TRBJ2-7; 10 nucleotides align to TRBD1. J lost 6 bases, V lost 2 bases, and 7 bases had no gene match. Germline V gene data show CDR1 as KGHSH and CDR2 as LQKENI. CDR3 length: 15 residues. The DNA of the CDR3 is TGTGCCAGCTCACCAGTTGGGGGACAGGGGTCCGAGCAGTACTTC. It codes for CASSPVGGQGSEQYF.

V usage is TRBV2 and J usage is TRBJ1-5; TRBD1 is a possible D gene (6 bases). This CDR3 has 14 amino acids. V shed 7 bases and J shed 2 bases, with 12 bases lying between them. Germline lookup yields CDR1 SNHLY and CDR2 FYNNEI. CDR3 in amino acids: CASTDRSRNQPQHF. For the CDR3, the DNA is TGTGCCAGCACAGACAGGTCCCGCAATCAGCCCCAGCATTTT.

The J gene is TRBJ2-5, the V gene TRBV30; 9 nucleotides match TRBD2. The J call could be wrong; TRBJ2-7 is a better fit for the DNA end. This CDR3 region has 16 residues. The germline V gene has CDR1 GTSNPN and CDR2 SVGIG (reference sequence). CDR3 DNA sequence: TGTGCCTGGAGTGTAATTGGTAGCGGGAGCGGATTCGAGCAGTACTTC. Its protein is CAWSVIGSGSGFEQYF.

About this clone itself: Other DNA sequences in the same sample also yield this CDR3. The J gene is TRBJ2-5, the V gene TRBV5-1; 11 bases fit TRBD2. Germline V gene sequence: CDR1 SGHRS, CDR2 YFSETQ. J was trimmed by 1 base and V by 4 bases; bases with no gene match: 3. CDR3 length: 15 residues. In DNA, the CDR3 is TGCGCCAGCAGCATTCTAGCGGGAGGCCAAGAGACCCAGTACTTC. Translation: CASSILAGGQETQYF.

V usage is TRBV7-2 and J usage is TRBJ2-3, with TRBD2 matching 8 bases. The CDR3 contains 18 residues. V was pared by 4 bases and J by 5 bases, with 17 bases of the junction left unmatched. Germline V lookup: CDR1 SGHTA, CDR2 FQGNSA. The chain's CDR3 is CASSSAPESGRDEDTQYF. Here the CDR3 DNA reads TGTGCCAGCAGCTCGGCCCCGGAGAGCGGGAGAGACGAAGATACGCAGTATTTT.